The 18 T cell receptor beta chains reported below all come from one sample, sequenced in a study of T cell repertoires in cytomegalovirus infection. TCRdb recomputed calls from the reads with MiXCR, one row per CDR3 protein. The profile shows a few hundred thousand distinct CDR3 sequences, over 7.5% of them singletons. The sequencing sample was made of PBMCs. These TCRs come from a human donor in good health (CMV status not recorded). Some clones in this sample may be carry-over from other donors' samples.

The chain couples TRBV29-1 to TRBJ2-3; 11 nucleotides agree with TRBD2. Germline trimming cut 3 bases from V and 7 bases from J; bases unmatched to any gene: 9. Germline V gene sequence: CDR1 SQVTM, CDR2 ANQGSEA. This CDR3 comprises 15 residues. CDR3: CSVDGLAGGFNTQYF. CDR3 DNA sequence: TGCAGCGTTGATGGGCTAGCGGGGGGCTTTAATACGCAGTATTTT.

This clonotype was counted ten times or more. V gene TRBV12-3 or TRBV12-4 combines with J gene TRBJ1-1; 10 bases are shared with TRBD1. This CDR3 has 17 residues. V lost 6 bases, J lost 3 bases, and 13 bases stayed unmatched. CDR3 sequence: CASRTRDRGVSDTEAFF. The CDR3 DNA reads as TGTGCCAGCAGAACCCGGGACAGGGGTGTTTCGGACACTGAAGCTTTCTTT.

This clonotype showed up just a few times. This chain uses TRBV19 with TRBJ1-6; D gene ambiguous. V was clipped by 6 bases and J by 1 base, with 10 bases between them. The CDR3 length is 15 residues. Germline V CDR1 and CDR2: LNHDA, SQIVND (reference sequence). This CDR3 reads CASRSVSSYNSPLHF. The CDR3 DNA reads as TGTGCCAGTAGAAGTGTATCGTCCTATAATTCACCCCTCCACTTT.

This clonotype was found a few times. The genes are TRBV15 and TRBJ2-1; the match to TRBD2 covers 11 bases. Germline V gene lookup returns CDR1 LNHNV and CDR2 YYDKDF (reference sequence). V trimming: 0 bases; J trimming: 4 bases; junction bases outside the gene matches: 5. The CDR3 spans 17 residues. CDR3 region: CATSRESSGRQYNEQFF. In DNA form, the CDR3 reads TGTGCCACCAGCAGAGAGTCTAGCGGGAGGCAATACAATGAGCAGTTCTTC.

The V and J genes are TRBV29-1 and TRBJ2-7; D is possibly TRBD1 (6 bases). This CDR3 has 12 amino acids. Germline values: CDR1 SQVTM, CDR2 ANQGSEA. Trimming took off 7 bases at V and 2 bases at J, with 12 bases between the two ends. In DNA, the CDR3 is TGCAGCGGGGAACAGGGCACCTACGAGCAGTACTTC. This gives the protein CSGEQGTYEQYF.

The chain is built from TRBV6-6 and TRBJ1-6; weak D call: TRBD1 (5 bases). CDR3 length: 15 amino acids. Trimming removed 9 bases from V and 6 bases from J, with 18 bases in between. Germline V gives CDR1 MNHNY, CDR2 SVGAGI (reference sequence). The CDR3 nucleotides read TGTGCCAGTCCTAACCCGGGAGACAGTAATTCACCCCTCCACTTT. It yields the protein CASPNPGDSNSPLHF.

This clonotype was recorded at least ten times. The chain links TRBV12-5 to TRBJ2-7, with D hard to call. Trimming cost V 5 bases and J 4 bases, with 6 bases left between them. The CDR3 has 11 residues. Germline V gene lookup returns CDR1 LGHNT and CDR2 FRNRAP. The CDR3 coding sequence is TGTGCTAGTGGTCCCTTATACGAGCAGTACTTC. Its protein is CASGPLYEQYF.

This clonotype was seen many times. V is TRBV6-2 or TRBV6-3 and J is TRBJ2-5; D gene uncertain. The germline V gene encodes CDR1 MNHEY and CDR2 SVGEGT. This CDR3 comprises 12 residues. Deletions cut 4 bases from V and 2 bases from J, with 5 bases between. This CDR3 is CASSWNQETQYF. CDR3 nucleotides: TGTGCCAGCAGTTGGAATCAAGAGACCCAGTACTTC.

The rearrangement uses TRBV6-2 or TRBV6-3 and TRBJ2-1, with TRBD2 matching over 10 bases. The CDR3 extends over 15 amino acids. V dropped 6 bases and J dropped 6; count of bases not matched to a gene: 8. Germline loops: CDR1 MNHEY, CDR2 SVGEGT. The CDR3 region has the DNA TGTGCCAGCAGCAATCCCGGGACTAGCGTCAATGAGCAGTTCTTC. Translated: CASSNPGTSVNEQFF.

The table lists this clonotype with many counts. The rearrangement joins TRBV28 to TRBJ2-7; D gene uncertain. Trimming took off 6 bases at V and 2 bases at J, with 14 bases between the two ends. The length of the CDR3 is 14 residues. CDR1 and CDR2 from the germline V gene are MDHEN and SYDVKM. For the CDR3, the DNA is TGTGCCAGCAGCCTCCGAAGGGCGGCCTACGAGCAGTACTTC. Translating gives CASSLRRAAYEQYF.

This clonotype was counted ten times or more. This rearrangement joins TRBV7-9 to TRBJ1-3; D may be TRBD1 (5 bases). The CDR3 has 17 residues. Per germline, CDR1 SEHNR and CDR2 FQNEAQ (reference sequence). V was cut by 5 bases and J by 4 bases, with 21 bases left in between. The CDR3 loop reads CASSARDRGIEGNTIYF. CDR3 nucleotide sequence: TGTGCCAGCAGCGCCCGGGACCGGGGGATTGAAGGAAACACCATATATTTT.

The chain uses TRBV6-2 or TRBV6-3 and TRBJ1-5, with a tentative D call TRBD1 (5 bases). This CDR3 is 14 amino acids long. V shed 7 bases and J shed 3 bases, with 13 bases lying between them. Germline CDR1 MNHEY, CDR2 SVGEGT. The CDR3 region has the DNA TGTGCCAGCATTTCAGGGAGGCACAATCAGCCCCAGCATTTT. Translated, it gives CASISGRHNQPQHF.

This clonotype was observed at least ten times. The chain combines TRBV6-1 with TRBJ2-2, with a possible D match to TRBD2 (5 bases). CDR1 is MNHNS, CDR2 SASEGT, per germline. V was shortened by 7 bases and J by 7 bases, with 16 bases between the two germline ends. There are 14 residues in the CDR3. In DNA, the CDR3 is TGTGCCAGCACTACTTTCGGAGGAGGCGGGGAGCTGTTTTTT. Encoded protein: CASTTFGGGGELFF.

This clonotype was counted ten times or more. The chain employs TRBV7-2 and TRBJ2-3, with a weak D call TRBD2 (5 bases). Trimming removed 4 bases at V and 6 bases at J, with 17 bases between. The CDR3 runs to 15 residues. Germline loops: CDR1 SGHTA, CDR2 FQGNSA. CDR3 sequence: CASSSPSTRRDTQYF. The CDR3 DNA reads as TGTGCCAGCAGCTCTCCCTCCACCCGGAGGGATACGCAGTATTTT.

The chain couples TRBV5-1 to TRBJ2-5; 13 bases line up with TRBD2. J gave up 0 bases and V 4 bases, and 9 bases lay outside the gene matches. The CDR3 has 18 amino acids. The germline V gene has CDR1 SGHRS and CDR2 YFSETQ. CDR3 sequence: CASSIGLAGDQYQETQYF. The CDR3 DNA follows: TGCGCCAGCAGCATTGGACTAGCGGGGGACCAGTACCAAGAGACCCAGTACTTC.

The J gene is TRBJ2-1, the V gene TRBV6-5; TRBD2 matches at 15 bases. The CDR3 loop spans 16 amino acids. V dropped 3 bases and J dropped 7; count of bases not matched to a gene: 4. Looked up from germline, CDR1 is MNHEY and CDR2 is SVGAGI. CDR3 nucleotides: TGTGCCAGCAGTTATAGGACTAGCGGGAGGGAGAATGAGCAGTTCTTC. Protein product: CASSYRTSGRENEQFF.

To note about this clonotype: An end of the junction does not agree with germline; a read error may underlie this. In DNA form, the CDR3 reads TGTGCCAGCAGCTTATTGGGCCAGGCCGCCGTGGACTTC. The encoded protein is CASSLLGQAAVDF. This rearrangement joins TRBV7-3 to TRBJ1-2; D is unclear. Germline CDR1 reads SGHTA; CDR2 reads FQGTGA. The CDR3 runs 13 residues.

The chain recombines TRBV6-2 or TRBV6-3 with TRBJ1-2, with a possible D match to TRBD1 (5 bases). CDR1 is MNHEY and CDR2 is SVGEGT in the germline V gene. Trimming cost V 5 bases and J 7 bases, with 17 bases left between them. The CDR3 contains 14 residues. This chain's CDR3 is CASSPPGRNIGYTF. The CDR3 coding sequence is TGTGCCAGCAGTCCACCGGGGCGGAACATTGGCTACACCTTC.